The 4 T cell receptor beta chains in this list originate from one sample, sequenced in a study of T-cell reconstitution after alpha-beta-depleted transplantation in children. Library preparation (for TCRbeta) was performed with unique molecular identifiers. TCRdb reprocessed the PCR reads with MiXCR, giving one entry per CDR3 protein. There are fewer than 550,000 distinct CDR3 sequences in the sample; 10% to 12% occur only once, and 12% to 15% lies in the top ten. The specimen was PBMCs, mostly from graft donor cells, collected 180 days after TCRalphabeta/CD19-depleted stem cell transplant. The receptors originated from a female patient aged 2 to 10 who had a stem cell transplant for aplastic anemia, so the T cells may come from the graft donor.

This clonotype was observed a few times. The rearrangement joins TRBV7-2 to TRBJ2-3; possibly TRBD1 for D (5 bases). CDR1 is SGHTA, CDR2 FQGNSA, per germline. The length of the CDR3 is 15 residues. V dropped 5 bases and J dropped 5 bases, with 17 bases sitting between them. The CDR3: CASSLDRASGDTQYF. The CDR3 DNA sequence: TGTGCCAGCAGCCTAGACAGAGCGTCCGGAGATACGCAGTATTTT.

In the case of this clonotype: It may be a read error: a sequence one base away is much more abundant. The rearrangement uses TRBV29-1 and TRBJ1-1; 7 bases fit TRBD1. The CDR3 loop spans 10 amino acids. Germline V gene sequence: CDR1 SQVTM, CDR2 ANQGSEA. With 8 bases clipped from V and 11 bases from J, the junction kept 8 bases outside the gene matches. CDR3 protein: CSIRDRDAFF. CDR3 bases: TGCAGCATTAGGGACAGAGATGCTTTCTTT.

This chain joins TRBV7-2 and TRBJ2-3; D not resolved. Per the germline V gene, CDR1 is SGHTA and CDR2 is FQGNSA. The CDR3 has 13 residues. Deletions cut 5 bases from V and 2 bases from J, with 8 bases between. The chain's CDR3 is CASSIPPTDTQYF. CDR3 coding DNA: TGTGCCAGCAGCATCCCCCCCACAGATACGCAGTATTTT.

The rearrangement uses TRBV4-3 and TRBJ1-2; D gene uncertain. Germline CDR1 is LGHNA and CDR2 is YSLEER. Trimming stripped 0 bases from V and 8 bases from J, with 13 bases between. This CDR3 is 14 amino acids long. CDR3 bases: TGCGCCAGCAGCCAAGATTTCACGGTAGACGGCTACACCTTC. It translates to CASSQDFTVDGYTF.